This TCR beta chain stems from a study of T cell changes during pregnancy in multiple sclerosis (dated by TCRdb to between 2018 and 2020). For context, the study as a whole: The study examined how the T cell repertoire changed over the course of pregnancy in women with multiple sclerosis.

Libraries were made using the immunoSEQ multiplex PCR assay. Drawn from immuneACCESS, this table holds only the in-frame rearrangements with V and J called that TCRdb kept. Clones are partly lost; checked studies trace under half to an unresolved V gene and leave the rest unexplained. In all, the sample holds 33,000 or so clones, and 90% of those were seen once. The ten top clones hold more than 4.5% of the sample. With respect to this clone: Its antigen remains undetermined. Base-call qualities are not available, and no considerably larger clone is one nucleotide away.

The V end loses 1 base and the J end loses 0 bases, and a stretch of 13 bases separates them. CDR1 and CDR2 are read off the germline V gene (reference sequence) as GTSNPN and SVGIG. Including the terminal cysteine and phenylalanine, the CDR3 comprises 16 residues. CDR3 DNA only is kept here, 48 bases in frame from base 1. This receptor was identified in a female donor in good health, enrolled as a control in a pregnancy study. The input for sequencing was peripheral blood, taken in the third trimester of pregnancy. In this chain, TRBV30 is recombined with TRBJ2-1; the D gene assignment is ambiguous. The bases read TGTGCCTGGAGTGACAAAGCGAAGAGCTCCTACAATGAGCAGTTCTTC. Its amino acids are CAWSDKAKSSYNEQFF.